What follows is one T cell receptor (beta chain) and its context. Assay used: immunoSEQ multiplex PCR; TCRdb lists only in-frame clones, some missing. This sample has 85,000 to 100,000 clones, with approximately 92% found just once. The data belong to a study of T cell changes during pregnancy in multiple sclerosis. The CDR3 runs to 14 residues. From germline, CDR1 is SEHNR and CDR2 FQNEAQ (reference sequence). V lost 8 bases, J lost 3 bases, and 11 bases lay in between. This clonotype was sampled from a female donor with multiple sclerosis, enrolled in a pregnancy study. The chain links TRBV7-9 to TRBJ2-6; D possibly corresponds to TRBD2 (5 bases). Here the sequenced sample was peripheral blood, taken in the first trimester of pregnancy. CDR3 sequence (DNA): TGTGCCAGCTCCCCCGGGGTTGGGGCCAACGTCCTGACTTTC. This codes for CASSPGVGANVLTF.